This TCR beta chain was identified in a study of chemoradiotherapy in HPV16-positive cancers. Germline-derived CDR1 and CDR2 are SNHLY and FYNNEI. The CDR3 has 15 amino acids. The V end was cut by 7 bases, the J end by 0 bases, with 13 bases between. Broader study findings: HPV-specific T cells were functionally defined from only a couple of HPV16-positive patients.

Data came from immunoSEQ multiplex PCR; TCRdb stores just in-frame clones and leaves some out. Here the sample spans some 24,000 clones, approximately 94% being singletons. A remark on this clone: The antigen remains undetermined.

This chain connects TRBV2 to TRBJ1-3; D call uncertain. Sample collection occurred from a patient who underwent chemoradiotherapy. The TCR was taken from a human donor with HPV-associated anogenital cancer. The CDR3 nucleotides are TGTGCCAGCAAAGTAGAGAGTAGCTCTGGAAACACCATATATTTT. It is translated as CASKVESSSGNTIYF.